Listed below are T cell receptor beta chains from one sample, sequenced in a study of post-analysis software for immune sequencing data. TCRdb called the PCR reads again in MiXCR, with one record for every CDR3 protein. The table includes around 500,000 distinct CDR3 sequences, roughly 34% detected once. Material: blood. The receptors were gathered from a girl aged 2 to 17 with multiple sclerosis. Both conserved end residues are part of each CDR3. A D gene is named only where the DNA matches it firmly. Clone size appears in some rows only: once, few, many, or a class for an expanded clone.

size	D	V	J	CDR3	DNA
few	TRBD1	TRBV12-3/TRBV12-4	TRBJ2-1	CASSLTRTGEQFF	TGTGCCAGCAGCCTTACCCGGACAGGCGAGCAGTTCTTC
few	-	TRBV7-9	TRBJ2-1	CASSTINEQFF	TGTGCCAGCAGCACGATTAATGAGCAGTTCTTC
-	TRBD1	TRBV6-5	TRBJ1-4	CASSTTGANEKLFF	TGTGCCAGCAGTACGACAGGGGCTAATGAAAAACTGTTTTTT
-	TRBD1	TRBV20-1	TRBJ1-6	CSARDSETGVSPLHF	TGCAGTGCTAGAGATTCCGAGACAGGGGTTTCACCCCTCCACTTT
few	-	TRBV20-1	TRBJ2-5	CSARVGGTQETQYF	TGCAGTGCTAGAGTTGGGGGAACTCAAGAGACCCAGTACTTC
few	-	TRBV5-6	TRBJ1-1	CASSPRTPGLMNTEAFF	TGTGCCAGCAGCCCCCGTACACCGGGACTCATGAACACTGAAGCTTTCTTT
few	-	TRBV12-3/TRBV12-4	TRBJ1-2	CASSHPRDFYGYTF	TGTGCCAGCAGTCACCCTCGGGACTTCTATGGCTACACCTTC
-	TRBD2	TRBV10-3	TRBJ2-5	CAISAGEETQYF	TGTGCCATCAGCGCGGGGGAAGAGACCCAGTACTTC
few	TRBD1	TRBV4-1	TRBJ2-3	CASSQTGNWGTGPDTQYF	TGCGCCAGCAGCCAGACAGGGAACTGGGGTACGGGACCAGATACGCAGTATTTT
-	-	TRBV6-6	TRBJ2-5	CASLETQYF	TGTGCCAGCCTCGAGACCCAGTACTTC
-	-	TRBV20-1	TRBJ1-2	CSARGGSNYGYTF	TGCAGTGCTAGGGGGGGATCTAACTATGGCTACACCTTC
-	-	TRBV20-1	TRBJ1-6	CSARERQGLSPLHF	TGCAGTGCTAGAGAGAGGCAGGGGTTATCACCCCTCCACTTT
-	-	TRBV7-2	TRBJ2-3	CASSLVAPAGDTQYF	TGTGCCAGCAGCTTAGTTGCCCCGGCGGGGGATACGCAGTATTTT
few	TRBD2	TRBV29-1	TRBJ2-1	CSVEGSGGWNNEQFF	TGCAGCGTTGAAGGTAGCGGGGGGTGGAACAATGAGCAGTTCTTC
many	-	TRBV7-3	TRBJ2-3	CASSLGPTASDTQYF	TGTGCCAGCAGCTTAGGCCCTACGGCGTCCGATACGCAGTATTTT
-	TRBD1	TRBV12-3/TRBV12-4	TRBJ1-6	CASSLGRTGGNSPLHF	TGTGCCAGCAGTTTAGGTCGGACAGGGGGTAATTCACCCCTCCACTTT
many	TRBD1	TRBV29-1	TRBJ2-5	CSVAKGAVETQYF	TGCAGCGTTGCTAAGGGGGCAGTAGAGACCCAGTACTTC
few	TRBD2	TRBV15	TRBJ2-3	CATSGGRADTQYF	TGTGCCACCAGCGGAGGGAGGGCAGATACGCAGTATTTT
once	-	TRBV6-6	TRBJ1-2	CASILQGIYGYTF	TGTGCCAGCATTCTACAAGGAATCTATGGCTACACCTTC
-	-	TRBV24-1	TRBJ1-5	CATSDPQGSGQPQHF	TGTGCCACCAGTGACCCTCAGGGGTCCGGACAGCCCCAGCATTTT
-	-	TRBV15	TRBJ1-5	CATEIGQPNQPQHF	TGTGCCACCGAAATTGGACAGCCGAATCAGCCCCAGCATTTT
few	TRBD2	TRBV27	TRBJ2-7	CASAALAGGPYEQYF	TGTGCCAGCGCAGCCCTAGCGGGGGGTCCCTACGAGCAGTACTTC
-	-	TRBV29-1	TRBJ2-1	CSVEDRRRAYNEQFF	TGCAGCGTTGAAGATCGAAGGAGGGCCTACAATGAGCAGTTCTTC
-	-	TRBV20-1	TRBJ2-5	CSARGVPRETQYF	TGCAGTGCTAGAGGGGTTCCACGGGAGACCCAGTACTTC
-	TRBD2	TRBV7-2	TRBJ2-1	CASSRLGGLAAGEQFF	TGTGCCAGCAGCCGCCTTGGGGGACTAGCGGCGGGTGAGCAGTTCTTC
-	-	TRBV5-1	TRBJ2-5	CASSLADGETQYF	TGCGCCAGCAGCTTGGCCGACGGAGAGACCCAGTACTTC
few	-	TRBV12-3/TRBV12-4	TRBJ2-4	CASSFAGDAQNIQYF	TGTGCCAGCAGTTTCGCAGGGGACGCCCAAAACATTCAGTACTTC
few	-	TRBV20-1	TRBJ2-1	CSARSPEGGTLSYNEQFF	TGCAGTGCTAGAAGCCCCGAAGGCGGGACTCTCTCCTACAATGAGCAGTTCTTC
-	-	TRBV7-2	TRBJ1-4	CASSSRGVEEKLFF	TGTGCCAGCAGCTCCCGAGGGGTGGAGGAAAAACTGTTTTTT
-	-	TRBV28	TRBJ2-1	CASSTFRDEQFF	TGTGCCAGCAGCACCTTTAGGGACGAGCAGTTCTTC
-	-	TRBV5-6	TRBJ2-7	CASSPGRAGIWEQYF	TGTGCCAGCAGCCCCGGACGGGCAGGGATATGGGAGCAGTACTTC
-	TRBD2	TRBV9	TRBJ2-1	CASSTNGGAWNEQFF	TGTGCCAGCAGCACAAACGGGGGGGCCTGGAATGAGCAGTTCTTC
many	-	TRBV18	TRBJ2-1	CASSGTRTYNEQFF	TGTGCCAGCTCCGGGACTCGAACTTACAATGAGCAGTTCTTC
few	TRBD2	TRBV6-2/TRBV6-3	TRBJ2-5	CASRGGGTVNEQYF	TGTGCCAGCAGAGGCGGGGGGACGGTGAATGAGCAGTACTTC
few	-	TRBV9	TRBJ2-1	CASSVGTLSYNEQFF	TGTGCCAGCAGCGTAGGGACTCTATCCTACAATGAGCAGTTCTTC
-	-	TRBV20-1	TRBJ2-1	CSAQVTVAATQFF	TGCAGTGCTCAAGTGACAGTAGCCGCGACCCAGTTCTTC
-	-	TRBV3-1	TRBJ2-1	CASTYRGMGREQFF	TGTGCCAGCACGTACCGCGGGATGGGTCGGGAGCAGTTCTTC
once	TRBD1	TRBV11-2	TRBJ2-1	CASSGQVNLNEQFF	TGTGCCAGCAGCGGACAGGTCAACTTGAATGAGCAGTTCTTC
-	-	TRBV7-9	TRBJ2-4	CASSPALGTKNIQYF	TGTGCCAGCAGCCCCGCTTTGGGGACCAAAAACATTCAGTACTTC
once	-	TRBV3-1	TRBJ2-3	CASSQEGFTDTQYF	TGTGCCAGCAGCCAAGAGGGGTTCACAGATACGCAGTATTTT
-	-	TRBV6-6	TRBJ1-4	CASSYRGFNEKLFF	TGTGCCAGCAGTTACCGTGGGTTTAATGAAAAACTGTTTTTT
-	TRBD2	TRBV24-1	TRBJ2-3	CATSGLAGGRDGTDTQYF	TGTGCCACCAGTGGCCTAGCGGGGGGGCGCGATGGCACAGATACGCAGTATTTT